The 24 T cell receptor beta chains listed next were all sequenced from one sample in a study of T cells in Graves' hyperthyroidism and ophthalmopathy. Amplification of TCR beta CDR3 regions used RNA as the template. HTBI primers drove first-round RT-PCR of the TCR CDR3. TCRdb redid the calling of the multiplex PCR reads with MiXCR, one entry per CDR3 protein. Among 250,000 or so distinct CDR3 sequences, over 12% were seen once, and the ten largest hold over 25%. Sequenced material: blood. The receptors derive from a woman aged 45-65 years with Graves' hyperthyroidism that later progressed to Graves' ophthalmopathy.

This clonotype was counted at least ten times. The rearrangement joins TRBV2 to TRBJ2-5; maybe TRBD2 (6 bases). Germline CDR1 reads SNHLY; CDR2 reads FYNNEI. V was clipped by 10 bases and J by 5 bases, with 23 bases between them. The CDR3 spans 15 residues. CDR3 residues: CATKPWTTRGETQYF. CDR3 in DNA: TGTGCCACCAAACCATGGACAACTCGGGGGGAGACCCAGTACTTC.

This clonotype was seen at least ten times. The V call is TRBV2, the J call TRBJ2-7, with TRBD2 matching 7 bases. V was clipped by 5 bases and J by 2 bases; unmatched bases: 9. This CDR3 is built from 15 residues. CDR1 SNHLY and CDR2 FYNNEI come from the germline V gene. CDR3 DNA: TGTGCCAGCAGTCCAGAGGCTAGCGGAACCTACGAGCAGTACTTC. This encodes CASSPEASGTYEQYF.

In its sample, this clonotype was seen many times. This sequence joins TRBV3-1 and TRBJ1-6; no reliable D call. The V end lost 4 bases, the J end lost 7 bases, and 8 bases lay between the germline ends. Germline-derived CDR1 and CDR2 are LGHDT and YNNKEL (reference sequence). The CDR3 loop spans 13 amino acids. DNA of the CDR3: TGTGCCAGCAGCCCCGTCCGGAATTCACCCCTCCACTTT. Encoded protein: CASSPVRNSPLHF. Based on the CDR3 plus reference TRBV3-1 and TRBJ1-6, the full variable domain is DTAVSQTPKYLVTQMGNDKSIKCEQNLGHDTMYWYKQDSKKFLKIMFSYNNKELIINETVPNRFSPKSPDKAHLNLHINSLELGDSAVYFCASSPVRNSPLHFGNGTRLTVT.

This clonotype appeared many times. The chain couples TRBV20-1 to TRBJ2-5; 12 positions agree with TRBD2. Germline CDR1 is DFQATT and CDR2 is SNEGSKA (reference sequence). Trimming removed 6 bases from V and 6 bases from J; junction bases left unmatched: 11. There are 15 residues in the CDR3. CDR3 residues: CSAPPLAGGLKTQYF. CDR3 sequence (DNA): TGCAGTGCGCCCCCCCTAGCGGGAGGGTTAAAGACCCAGTACTTC.

This clonotype was recorded many times. Sequence at one end of the junction differs from germline and may be a read error. The chain is built from TRBV18 and TRBJ2-1, with 7 bases lining up with TRBD2. The CDR3 covers 15 residues. The germline gives CDR1 KGHSH, CDR2 LQKENI. CDR3 DNA sequence: TGTGCCAGCTCACCACCATCCCTAGCGGCCAATAAGCAGTTCTTC. Amino acid sequence: CASSPPSLAANKQFF. Complete variable domain (other parts from reference TRBV18 and TRBJ2-1): NAGVMQNPRHLVRRRGQEARLRCSPMKGHSHVYWYRQLPEEGLKFMVYLQKENIIDESGMPKERFSAEFPKEGPSILRIQQVVRGDSAAYFCASSPPSLAANKQFFGPGTRLTVL.

Regarding this clonotype: This may arise from a read error, as a much more abundant clone is one base away. The V call is TRBV7-2, the J call TRBJ2-4; 13 positions match TRBD2. V dropped 6 bases and J dropped 6; count of bases not matched to a gene: 11. Per the germline V gene, CDR1 is SGHTA and CDR2 is FQGNSA. This CDR3 is 17 amino acids long. The CDR3 DNA is TGTGCCAGCAGGATTACTAGCGGGAGGGCTGGAGGAAACATTCAGTACTTC. Protein product: CASRITSGRAGGNIQYF.

The rearrangement uses TRBV4-1 and TRBJ2-6, with 7 bases identical to TRBD2. From germline, CDR1 is MGHRA and CDR2 YSYEKL. The length of the CDR3 is 19 residues. V lost 6 bases to trimming and J lost 2 bases; unmatched junction nucleotides: 16. CDR3 amino acids: CASRSPGGEGGAGANVLTF. CDR3 DNA: TGCGCCAGCAGATCCCCGGGGGGTGAAGGAGGTGCTGGGGCCAACGTCCTGACTTTC.

This clonotype showed up many times. V gene TRBV24-1 combines with J gene TRBJ2-2; 8 bases fit TRBD1. V gave up 10 bases and J gave up 4 bases; unmatched junction bases: 10. The CDR3 contains 15 residues. The germline CDR1 and CDR2 sequences are KGHDR and SFDVKD. The CDR3 loop reads CATSSGTGITGELFF. For the CDR3, the DNA is TGTGCCACATCTTCGGGGACAGGAATCACCGGGGAGCTGTTTTTT.

Many counts were recorded for this clonotype. The rearrangement uses TRBV5-1 and TRBJ2-1; a possible D gene is TRBD1 (6 bases). In germline, CDR1 is SGHRS, CDR2 YFSETQ. The CDR3 has 16 amino acids. V was clipped by 4 bases and J by 1 base, with 15 bases between them. CDR3 loop: CASSQITGFSYNEQFF. The CDR3 nucleotides are TGCGCCAGCAGCCAGATTACAGGGTTTTCCTACAATGAGCAGTTCTTC.

The chain uses TRBV5-5 and TRBJ1-3, with unresolved D. This CDR3 comprises 14 residues. Trimming pared 1 base from V and 3 bases from J, leaving 8 bases between. Germline V gene lookup returns CDR1 SGHKS and CDR2 YYEKEE (reference sequence). The CDR3 reads CASSLQEFGNTIYF. As DNA, the CDR3 is TGTGCCAGCAGCTTGCAAGAATTTGGAAACACCATATATTTT. The whole variable domain, filled in from reference TRBV5-5 and TRBJ1-3, reads DAGVTQSPTHLIKTRGQQVTLRCSPISGHKSVSWYQQVLGQGPQFIFQYYEKEERGRGNFPDRFSARQFPNYSSELNVNALLLGDSALYLCASSLQEFGNTIYFGEGSWLTVV.

This clonotype was seen at least ten times. The gene calls are TRBV6-1 and TRBJ1-1; D is perhaps TRBD1 (6 bases). V was pared by 6 bases and J by 0 bases, with 11 bases between. CDR1 MNHNS and CDR2 SASEGT come from the germline V gene. The CDR3 covers 14 residues. CDR3 DNA sequence: TGTGCCAGCAGACTACAGGGAGTGAACACTGAAGCTTTCTTT. This sequence encodes CASRLQGVNTEAFF.

This sequence joins TRBV19 and TRBJ1-5; D remains ambiguous. Looked up from germline, CDR1 is LNHDA and CDR2 is SQIVND (reference sequence). Deletions cut 0 bases from V and 7 bases from J, with 7 bases between. The CDR3 has 13 residues. The CDR3 region has the DNA TGTGCCAGTAGTATAGATCGGGTCCAGCCCCAGCATTTT. It specifies CASSIDRVQPQHF.

This clonotype was seen repeatedly, ten times or more. The chain recombines TRBV15 with TRBJ2-5; possibly TRBD2 for D (7 bases). The CDR3 spans 15 residues. Trimming removed 1 base from V and 5 bases from J, with 14 bases in between. Germline V gives CDR1 LNHNV, CDR2 YYDKDF (reference sequence). The CDR3 coding sequence is TGTGCCACCAGCAGAGCGGGGGCCGGGGGGGAGACCCAGTACTTC. It yields the protein CATSRAGAGGETQYF.

Only one count was recorded for this clonotype. The J gene is TRBJ2-3, the V gene TRBV20-1; 8 bases agree with TRBD2. CDR1 DFQATT and CDR2 SNEGSKA come from the germline V gene (reference sequence). J gave up 2 bases and V 4 bases, and 8 bases lay outside the gene matches. The CDR3 has 15 amino acids. CDR3 protein: CSATCGGTNTDTQYF. In DNA form, the CDR3 reads TGCAGTGCTACGTGCGGGGGGACAAACACAGATACGCAGTATTTT.

The rearrangement joins TRBV18 to TRBJ2-2; D gene ambiguous. The V and J ends lost 2 bases and 2 bases respectively, with 15 bases between them. Looked up from germline, CDR1 is KGHSH and CDR2 is LQKENI. The CDR3 contains 17 residues. The CDR3 reads CASSPSQVSGNTGELFF. The CDR3, as DNA: TGTGCCAGCTCACCATCGCAGGTTTCTGGAAACACCGGGGAGCTGTTTTTT. Filled out from reference TRBV18 and TRBJ2-2, the complete variable domain reads NAGVMQNPRHLVRRRGQEARLRCSPMKGHSHVYWYRQLPEEGLKFMVYLQKENIIDESGMPKERFSAEFPKEGPSILRIQQVVRGDSAAYFCASSPSQVSGNTGELFFGEGSRLTVL.

This clonotype was observed at least ten times. V usage is TRBV30 and J usage is TRBJ2-3; 10 bases line up with TRBD2. Germline V gives CDR1 GTSNPN, CDR2 SVGIG (reference sequence). This CDR3 has 15 residues. V shed 3 bases and J 0 bases; nucleotides not matched to a gene: 3. CDR3 protein: CAWRLAGHSTDTQYF. The CDR3 coding sequence is TGTGCCTGGAGACTAGCGGGACATAGCACAGATACGCAGTATTTT.

This clonotype was counted ten times or more. A read error is possible here, since a much larger clone lies one base away. The chain joins TRBV12-3 or TRBV12-4 to TRBJ1-1; no definite D call. CDR3 size: 11 residues. Deletions cut 4 bases from V and 1 base from J, with 1 base between. The CDR3 coding sequence is TGTGCCAGCAGTTGGAACACTGAAGCTTTCTTT. It encodes CASSWNTEAFF.

The rearrangement links TRBV20-1 to TRBJ1-6; TRBD1 might be the D (5 bases). The V gene's germline CDR1 is DFQATT and CDR2 SNEGSKA (reference sequence). CDR3 length: 12 residues. Trimming shortened V by 7 bases and J by 7 bases, and 11 bases separated the two germline ends. The CDR3 sequence is CSGRESNSPLHF. CDR3 DNA: TGCAGTGGCAGGGAGTCCAATTCACCCCTCCACTTT.

V is TRBV30 and J is TRBJ1-2, with TRBD1 identical over 12 bases. The CDR3 consists of 17 residues. The trim removed 2 bases at V and 0 bases at J, leaving 7 bases unmatched. Per the germline V gene, CDR1 is GTSNPN and CDR2 is SVGIG (reference sequence). In nucleotides, the CDR3 is TGTGCCTGGAGTCCCGGGACAGGGGGCTGGGCTAACTATGGCTACACCTTC. Translation gives CAWSPGTGGWANYGYTF. Variable domain in full (rest from reference TRBV30 and TRBJ1-2): SQTIHQWPATLVQPVGSPLSLECTVEGTSNPNLYWYRQAAGRGLQLLFYSVGIGQISSEVPQNLSASRPQDRQFILSSKKLLLSDSGFYLCAWSPGTGGWANYGYTFGSGTRLTVV.

V and J are TRBV24-1 and TRBJ2-2; D is tentatively TRBD1 or TRBD2 (6 bases each). Looked up from germline, CDR1 is KGHDR and CDR2 is SFDVKD. V was pared by 3 bases and J by 4 bases, with 8 bases between. The CDR3 length is 14 residues. The CDR3 reads CATSDRGVTGELFF. CDR3 bases: TGTGCCACCAGTGATAGGGGGGTCACCGGGGAGCTGTTTTTT.

This clonotype was seen repeatedly, ten times or more. This chain uses TRBV27 with TRBJ2-3; 8 nucleotides match TRBD2. CDR1 is MNHEY and CDR2 is SMNVEV in the germline V gene (reference sequence). With 4 bases clipped from V and 5 bases from J, the junction kept 8 bases outside the gene matches. The CDR3 covers 15 residues. CDR3 coding DNA: TGTGCCAGCAGTTCGCGGACTAGCTCTGGAGATACGCAGTATTTT. It specifies CASSSRTSSGDTQYF.

The chain carries TRBV19 and TRBJ2-1; 7 bases line up with TRBD2. Unmatched junction bases numbered 2, after V lost 3 bases and J lost 0 bases. The CDR3 has 15 amino acids. Germline V gene lookup returns CDR1 LNHDA and CDR2 SQIVND (reference sequence). CDR3 protein: CASSMSGVSYNEQFF. The CDR3 DNA follows: TGTGCCAGTAGTATGAGCGGGGTCTCCTACAATGAGCAGTTCTTC. The variable domain in full, completed from reference TRBV19 and TRBJ2-1, reads DGGITQSPKYLFRKEGQNVTLSCEQNLNHDAMYWYRQDPGQGLRLIYYSQIVNDFQKGDIAEGYSVSREKKESFPLTVTSAQKNPTAFYLCASSMSGVSYNEQFFGPGTRLTVL.

The table lists this clonotype with many counts. The CDR3 nucleotides are TGTGCCAGCAGTGACCCAGGGGGCGGTTATGGCTACACCTTC. Residues: CASSDPGGGYGYTF. The V gene is TRBV6-1, the J gene TRBJ1-2; 8 bases align to TRBD1. This CDR3 has 14 residues. Trimming removed 3 bases from V and 5 bases from J; junction bases left unmatched: 5. Germline assignment: CDR1 MNHNS and CDR2 SASEGT.

The table lists this clonotype with many counts. This chain uses TRBV29-1 with TRBJ1-1; possibly TRBD1 for D (6 bases). The germline V and J ends were trimmed by 7 bases and 1 base, with 10 bases remaining between them. The germline V gene encodes CDR1 SQVTM and CDR2 ANQGSEA. This CDR3 comprises 12 residues. CDR3 sequence reads: CSGLDRNTEAFF. As DNA, the CDR3 is TGCAGCGGATTGGACAGGAACACTGAAGCTTTCTTT.